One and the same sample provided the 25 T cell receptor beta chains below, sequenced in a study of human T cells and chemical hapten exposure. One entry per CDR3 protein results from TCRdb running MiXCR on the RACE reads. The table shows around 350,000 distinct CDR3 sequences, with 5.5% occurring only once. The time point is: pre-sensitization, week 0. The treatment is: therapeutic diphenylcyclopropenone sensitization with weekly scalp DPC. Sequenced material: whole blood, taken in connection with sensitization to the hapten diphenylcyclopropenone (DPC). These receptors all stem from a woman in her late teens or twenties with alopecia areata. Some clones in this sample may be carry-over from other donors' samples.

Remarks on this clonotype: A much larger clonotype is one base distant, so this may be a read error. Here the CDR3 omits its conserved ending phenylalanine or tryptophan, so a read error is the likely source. CDR3: CASRQGTSLHADTQYL. The CDR3 DNA reads TGTGCCAGCAGACAGGGGACTAGCCTTCACGCAGATACGCAGTATTTG. The chain combines TRBV6-2 or TRBV6-3 with TRBJ2-3; 9 bases fit TRBD2. V was clipped by 6 bases and J by 4 bases; unmatched bases: 11. CDR3 size: 16 residues. CDR1 MNHEY and CDR2 SVGEGT come from the germline V gene.

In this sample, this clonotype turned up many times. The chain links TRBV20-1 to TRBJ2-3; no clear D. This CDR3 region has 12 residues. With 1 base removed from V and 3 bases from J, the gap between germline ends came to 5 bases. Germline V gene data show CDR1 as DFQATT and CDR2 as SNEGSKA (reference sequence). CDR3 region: CSARGRTDTQYF. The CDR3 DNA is TGCAGTGCTAGAGGGCGGACAGATACGCAGTATTTT.

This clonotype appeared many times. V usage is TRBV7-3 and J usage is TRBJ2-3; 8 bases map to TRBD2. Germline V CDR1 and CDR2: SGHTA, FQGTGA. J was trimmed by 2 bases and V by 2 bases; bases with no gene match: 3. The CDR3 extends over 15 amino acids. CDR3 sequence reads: CASSLAGGATDTQYF. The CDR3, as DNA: TGTGCCAGCAGCTTAGCCGGGGGGGCCACAGATACGCAGTATTTT.

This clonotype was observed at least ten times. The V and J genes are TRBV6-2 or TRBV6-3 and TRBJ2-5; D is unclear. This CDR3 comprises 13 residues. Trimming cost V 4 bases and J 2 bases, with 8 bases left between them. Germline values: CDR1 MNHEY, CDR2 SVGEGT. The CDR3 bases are TGTGCCAGCAGTTCGTCGGAGCAAGAGACCCAGTACTTC. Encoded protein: CASSSSEQETQYF.

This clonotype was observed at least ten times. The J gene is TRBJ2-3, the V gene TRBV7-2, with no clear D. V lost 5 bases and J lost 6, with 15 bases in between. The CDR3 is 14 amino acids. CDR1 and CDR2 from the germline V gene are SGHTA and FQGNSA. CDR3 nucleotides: TGTGCCAGCAGCCCAACGAATTCCCTGGATACGCAGTATTTT. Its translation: CASSPTNSLDTQYF.

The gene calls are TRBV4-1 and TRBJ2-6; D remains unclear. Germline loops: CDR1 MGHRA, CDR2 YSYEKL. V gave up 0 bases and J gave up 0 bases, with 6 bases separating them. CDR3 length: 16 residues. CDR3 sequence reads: CASSQEYSSGANVLTF. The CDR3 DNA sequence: TGCGCCAGCAGCCAAGAGTACAGCTCTGGGGCCAACGTCCTGACTTTC.

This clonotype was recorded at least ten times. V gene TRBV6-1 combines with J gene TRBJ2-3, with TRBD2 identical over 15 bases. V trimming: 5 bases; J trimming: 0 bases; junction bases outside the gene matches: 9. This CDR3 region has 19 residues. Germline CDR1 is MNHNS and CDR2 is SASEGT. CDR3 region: CASSPRTSGGVPSTDTQYF. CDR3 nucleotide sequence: TGTGCCAGCAGTCCGCGGACTAGCGGGGGGGTACCTAGCACAGATACGCAGTATTTT.

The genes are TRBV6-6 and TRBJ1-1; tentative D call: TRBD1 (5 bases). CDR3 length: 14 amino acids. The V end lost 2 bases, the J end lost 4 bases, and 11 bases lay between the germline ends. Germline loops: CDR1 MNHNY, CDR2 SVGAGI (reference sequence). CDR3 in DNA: TGTGCCAGCAGTTACGAGACAGAAATCACTGAAGCTTTCTTT. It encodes CASSYETEITEAFF.

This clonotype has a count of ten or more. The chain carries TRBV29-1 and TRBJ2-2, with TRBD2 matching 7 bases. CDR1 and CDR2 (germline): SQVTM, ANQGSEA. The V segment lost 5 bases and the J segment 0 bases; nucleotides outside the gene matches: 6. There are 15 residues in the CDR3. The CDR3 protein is CSVRKAGANTGELFF. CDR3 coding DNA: TGCAGCGTTAGGAAGGCGGGAGCGAACACCGGGGAGCTGTTTTTT.

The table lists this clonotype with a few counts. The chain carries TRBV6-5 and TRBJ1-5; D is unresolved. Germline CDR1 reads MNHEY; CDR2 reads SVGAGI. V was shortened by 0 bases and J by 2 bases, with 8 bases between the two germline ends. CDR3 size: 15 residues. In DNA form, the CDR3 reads TGTGCCAGCAGTTACTCTAGAACAGGCAATCAGCCCCAGCATTTT. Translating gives CASSYSRTGNQPQHF.

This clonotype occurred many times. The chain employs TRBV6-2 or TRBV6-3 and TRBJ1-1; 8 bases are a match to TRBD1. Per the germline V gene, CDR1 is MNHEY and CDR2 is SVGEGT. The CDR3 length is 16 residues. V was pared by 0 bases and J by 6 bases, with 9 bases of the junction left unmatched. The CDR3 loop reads CASSYSWGQGAPEAFF. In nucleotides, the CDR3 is TGTGCCAGCAGTTACTCGTGGGGGCAGGGGGCACCTGAAGCTTTCTTT.

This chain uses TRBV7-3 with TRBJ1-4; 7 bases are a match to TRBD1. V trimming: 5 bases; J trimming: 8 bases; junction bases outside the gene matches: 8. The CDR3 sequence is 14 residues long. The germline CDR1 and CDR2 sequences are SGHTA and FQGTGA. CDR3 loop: CASSLPGTDEKLFF. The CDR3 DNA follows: TGTGCCAGCAGCCTCCCCGGGACAGACGAAAAACTGTTTTTT.

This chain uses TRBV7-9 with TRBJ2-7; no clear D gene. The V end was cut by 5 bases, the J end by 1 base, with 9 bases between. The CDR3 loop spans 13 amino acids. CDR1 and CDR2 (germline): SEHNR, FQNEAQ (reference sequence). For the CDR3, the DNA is TGTGCCAGCAGCCCACTTCGATCCTACGAGCAGTACTTC. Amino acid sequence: CASSPLRSYEQYF.

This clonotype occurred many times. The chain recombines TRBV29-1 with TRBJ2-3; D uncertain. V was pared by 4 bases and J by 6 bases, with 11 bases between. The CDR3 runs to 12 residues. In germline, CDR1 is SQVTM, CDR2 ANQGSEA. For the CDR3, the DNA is TGCAGCGTTGGGGTGCCGGGCGATACGCAGTATTTT. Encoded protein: CSVGVPGDTQYF.

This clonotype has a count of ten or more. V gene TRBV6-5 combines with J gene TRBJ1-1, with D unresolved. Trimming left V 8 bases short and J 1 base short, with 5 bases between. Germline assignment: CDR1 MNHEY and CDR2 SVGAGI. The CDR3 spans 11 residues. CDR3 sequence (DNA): TGTGCCAGCGTAAGGAACACTGAAGCTTTCTTT. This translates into CASVRNTEAFF.

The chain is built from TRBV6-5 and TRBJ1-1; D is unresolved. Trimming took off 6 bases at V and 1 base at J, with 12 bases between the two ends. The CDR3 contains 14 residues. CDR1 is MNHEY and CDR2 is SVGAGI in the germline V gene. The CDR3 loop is CASRGRAWNTEAFF. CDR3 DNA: TGTGCCAGCAGGGGCCGGGCATGGAACACTGAAGCTTTCTTT.

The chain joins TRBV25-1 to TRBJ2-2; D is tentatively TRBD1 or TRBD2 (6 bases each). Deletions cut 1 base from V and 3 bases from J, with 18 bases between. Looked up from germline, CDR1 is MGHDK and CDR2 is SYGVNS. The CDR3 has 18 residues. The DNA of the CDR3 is TGTGCCAGCAGTGAATGGAGCGCTGGAGGGGGTGACACCGGGGAGCTGTTTTTT. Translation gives CASSEWSAGGGDTGELFF.

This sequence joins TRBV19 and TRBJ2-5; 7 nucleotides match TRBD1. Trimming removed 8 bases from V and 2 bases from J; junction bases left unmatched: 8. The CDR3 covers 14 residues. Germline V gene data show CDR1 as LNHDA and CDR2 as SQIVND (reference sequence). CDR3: CASHNPGQQETQYF. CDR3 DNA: TGTGCCAGTCATAATCCGGGACAGCAAGAGACCCAGTACTTC.

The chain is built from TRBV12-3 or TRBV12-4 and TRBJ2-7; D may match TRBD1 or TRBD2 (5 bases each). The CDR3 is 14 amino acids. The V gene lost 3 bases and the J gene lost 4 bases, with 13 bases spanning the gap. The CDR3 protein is CASSFDVGGYEQYF. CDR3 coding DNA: TGTGCCAGCAGTTTTGACGTTGGGGGATACGAGCAGTACTTC.

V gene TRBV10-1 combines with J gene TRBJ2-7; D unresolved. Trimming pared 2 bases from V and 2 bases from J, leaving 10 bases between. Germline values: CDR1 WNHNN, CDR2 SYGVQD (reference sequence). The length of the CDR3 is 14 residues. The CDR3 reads CASSEVDPTYEQYF. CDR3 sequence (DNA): TGCGCCAGCAGTGAGGTGGACCCGACCTACGAGCAGTACTTC.

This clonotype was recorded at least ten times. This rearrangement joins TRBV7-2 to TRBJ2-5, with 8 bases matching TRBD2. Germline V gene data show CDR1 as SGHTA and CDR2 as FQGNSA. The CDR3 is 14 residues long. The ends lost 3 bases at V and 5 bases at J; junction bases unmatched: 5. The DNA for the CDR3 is TGTGCCAGCAGCTTCGGACTAGCAGAGGAGACCCAGTACTTC. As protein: CASSFGLAEETQYF.

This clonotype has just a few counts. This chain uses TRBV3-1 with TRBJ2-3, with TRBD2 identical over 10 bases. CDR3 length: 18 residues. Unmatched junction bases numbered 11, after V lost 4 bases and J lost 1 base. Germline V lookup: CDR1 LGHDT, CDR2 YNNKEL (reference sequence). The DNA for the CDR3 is TGTGCCAGCAGCCCGAGGGGGACTACTAGCGGGGGCACAGATACGCAGTATTTT. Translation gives CASSPRGTTSGGTDTQYF.

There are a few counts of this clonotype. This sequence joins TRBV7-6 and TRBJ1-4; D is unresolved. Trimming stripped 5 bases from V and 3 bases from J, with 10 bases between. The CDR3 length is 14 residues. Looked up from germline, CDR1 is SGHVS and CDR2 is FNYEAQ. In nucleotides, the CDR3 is TGTGCCAGCAGCCCCGACACCCCTAATGAAAAACTGTTTTTT. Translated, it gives CASSPDTPNEKLFF.

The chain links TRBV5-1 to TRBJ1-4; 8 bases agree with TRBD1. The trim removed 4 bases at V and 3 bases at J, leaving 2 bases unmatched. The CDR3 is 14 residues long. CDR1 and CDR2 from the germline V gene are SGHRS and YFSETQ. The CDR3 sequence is CASSQGASNEKLFF. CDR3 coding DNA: TGCGCCAGCAGCCAGGGGGCGTCTAATGAAAAACTGTTTTTT.

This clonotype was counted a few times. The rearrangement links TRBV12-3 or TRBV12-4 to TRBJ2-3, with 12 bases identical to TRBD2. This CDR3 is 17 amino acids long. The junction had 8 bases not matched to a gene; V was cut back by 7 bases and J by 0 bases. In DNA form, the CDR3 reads TGTGCCAGCACCACTAGCGGGGGGCTTTCTAGCACAGATACGCAGTATTTT. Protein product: CASTTSGGLSSTDTQYF.